Presented here are 6 T cell receptor beta chains from one specimen sequenced in a study of T cell changes during pregnancy in multiple sclerosis. Method: immunoSEQ multiplex PCR; TCRdb's copy keeps in-frame clones and lacks some. This sample carries 57,000 or so clones, 80% to 95% of them seen once, and the ten largest clones take approximately 3.8%. Source: peripheral blood, taken after pregnancy. These receptors were obtained from a female donor in good health, enrolled as a control in a pregnancy study.

The chain has TRBV5-4 and TRBJ2-1; possible D gene TRBD1, 6 bases. CDR3 length: 15 residues. The germline V gene has CDR1 SGHNT and CDR2 YYREEE (reference sequence). V shed 3 bases and J shed 3 bases, with 13 bases lying between them. In DNA form, the CDR3 reads TGTGCCAGCAGCTCCCCGGGACATCTCTACAATGAGCAGTTCTTC. As protein: CASSSPGHLYNEQFF.

This clone has just one count. V is TRBV7-9 and J is TRBJ2-1, with 7 bases fitting TRBD2. Trimming cost V 6 bases and J 8 bases; bases outside gene matches: 16. The CDR3 contains 16 residues. From germline, CDR1 is SEHNR and CDR2 FQNEAQ (reference sequence). The CDR3 region has the DNA TGTGCCAGCAGACTGGGGGTGGGGGGGTTGACACATGAGCAGTTCTTC. It yields the protein CASRLGVGGLTHEQFF.

This clone was detected once. This chain connects TRBV12-5 to TRBJ2-6; D gene unclear. Trimming took 4 bases from V and 0 from J, leaving 10 bases between them. Germline CDR1 reads LGHNT; CDR2 reads FRNRAP. CDR3 size: 16 residues. DNA for the CDR3: TGTGCTAGTGGTTCGACTGCTAGCTCTGGGGCCAACGTCCTGACTTTC. It is translated as CASGSTASSGANVLTF.

This clone was picked up one time. V is TRBV4-3 and J is TRBJ1-2, with 9 bases fitting TRBD1. Germline values: CDR1 LGHNA, CDR2 YSLEER. This CDR3 comprises 15 residues. V trimming: 2 bases; J trimming: 7 bases; junction bases outside the gene matches: 8. CDR3 in amino acids: CASSQFTGQGTGYTF. CDR3 nucleotide sequence: TGCGCCAGCAGCCAATTCACGGGACAGGGTACTGGCTACACCTTC.

This clone has just a few counts. This sequence joins TRBV5-4 and TRBJ2-5; 7 bases agree with TRBD1. V was pared by 4 bases and J by 1 base, with 7 bases of the junction left unmatched. There are 15 residues in the CDR3. Germline loops: CDR1 SGHNT, CDR2 YYREEE (reference sequence). CDR3 loop: CASSTARQGQETQYF. The CDR3 DNA reads TGTGCCAGCAGCACCGCCAGACAGGGCCAAGAGACCCAGTACTTC.

This sequence joins TRBV28 and TRBJ1-2, with TRBD1 matching over 7 bases. CDR3 length: 17 residues. CDR1 is MDHEN, CDR2 SYDVKM, per germline. V trimming: 7 bases; J trimming: 2 bases; junction bases outside the gene matches: 16. CDR3 residues: CASTSLGGGGDNYGYTF. For the CDR3, the DNA is TGTGCCAGCACCTCCTTGGGTGGAGGGGGCGACAACTATGGCTACACCTTC.